A single sample is the source of the 5 T cell receptor beta chains below, sequenced in a study of cytomegalovirus exposure and HLA in healthy donors. The protocol was immunoSEQ multiplex PCR, while the TCRdb copy is restricted to in-frame clones and leaves out a portion. The sample includes about 83,000 clones, roughly 96% of them seen just once. The source material was PBMCs. Every receptor here comes from a woman aged 18-30 years in good health and CMV-seronegative.

This chain joins TRBV27 and TRBJ1-5, with D unresolved. V was shortened by 4 bases and J by 6 bases, with 10 bases between the two germline ends. CDR3 length: 13 amino acids. The germline CDR1 and CDR2 sequences are MNHEY and SMNVEV (reference sequence). In DNA form, the CDR3 reads TGTGCCAGCAGTTCCGCGGAATTTCAGCCCCAGCATTTT. Its protein product is CASSSAEFQPQHF.

CDR3 DNA: TGTGCCAGTAGTCCCCGACTTTCCCCCTACGAGCAGTACTTC. It translates to CASSPRLSPYEQYF. V is TRBV19 and J is TRBJ2-7; D is uncertain. This CDR3 contains 14 residues. Germline-derived CDR1 and CDR2 are LNHDA and SQIVND (reference sequence). Trimming removed 5 bases at V and 2 bases at J, with 13 bases between.

The rearrangement uses TRBV27 and TRBJ2-7; D ambiguous. The germline V gene encodes CDR1 MNHEY and CDR2 SMNVEV (reference sequence). This CDR3 is 13 amino acids long. The V gene lost 2 bases and the J gene lost 1 base, with 6 bases spanning the gap. The CDR3 protein is CASSLAESYEQYF. As DNA, the CDR3 is TGTGCCAGCAGTTTAGCGGAATCCTACGAGCAGTACTTC.

This chain uses TRBV7-9 with TRBJ2-1, with D tentatively TRBD2 (6 bases). V lost 5 bases to trimming and J lost 6 bases, with 17 bases between them. This CDR3 has 15 residues. Germline V CDR1 and CDR2: SEHNR, FQNEAQ (reference sequence). The CDR3 DNA is TGTGCCAGCAGCCCGGGGACTTCCCCCGGCAATGAGCAGTTCTTC. Its protein product is CASSPGTSPGNEQFF. Variable domain in full (rest from reference TRBV7-9 and TRBJ2-1): DTGVSQNPRHKITKRGQNVTFRCDPISEHNRLYWYRQTLGQGPEFLTYFQNEAQLEKSRLLSDRFSAERPKGSFSTLEIQRTEQGDSAMYLCASSPGTSPGNEQFFGPGTRLTVL.

V usage is TRBV9 and J usage is TRBJ1-1, with 7 bases identical to TRBD1. The CDR3 is 15 amino acids. Germline V CDR1 and CDR2: SGDLS, YYNGEE. V lost 0 bases, J lost 7 bases, and 9 bases stayed unmatched. The CDR3 nucleotides read TGTGCCAGCAGCGTAGGAATCTGGGGACAGAGTGAAGCTTTCTTT. Amino acids: CASSVGIWGQSEAFF.